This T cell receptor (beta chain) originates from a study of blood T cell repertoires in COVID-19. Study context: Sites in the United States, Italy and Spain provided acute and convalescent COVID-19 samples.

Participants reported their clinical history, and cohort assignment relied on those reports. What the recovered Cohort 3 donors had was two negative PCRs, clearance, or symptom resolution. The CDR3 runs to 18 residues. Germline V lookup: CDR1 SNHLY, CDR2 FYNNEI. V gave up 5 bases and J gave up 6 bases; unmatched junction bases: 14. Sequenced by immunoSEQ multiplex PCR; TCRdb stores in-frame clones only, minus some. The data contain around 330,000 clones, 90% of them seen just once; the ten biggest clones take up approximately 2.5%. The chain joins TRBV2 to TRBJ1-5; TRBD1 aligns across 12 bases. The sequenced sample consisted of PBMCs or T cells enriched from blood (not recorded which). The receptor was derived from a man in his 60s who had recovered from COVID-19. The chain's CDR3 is CASSIDTPGQGAFQPQHF. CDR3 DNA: TGTGCCAGCAGTATCGACACCCCGGGACAGGGGGCCTTTCAGCCCCAGCATTTT. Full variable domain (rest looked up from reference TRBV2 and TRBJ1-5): EPEVTQTPSHQVTQMGQEVILRCVPISNHLYFYWYRQILGQKVEFLVSFYNNEISEKSEIFDDQFSVERPDGSNFTLKIRSTKLEDSAMYFCASSIDTPGQGAFQPQHFGDGTRLSIL.